This T cell receptor beta chain was obtained from a study of brain metastases from non-small cell lung cancer. The assay was immunoSEQ multiplex PCR, and TCRdb's table has in-frame clones only and misses some. The sample consists of roughly 1,800 clones, about 90% of them appearing once. The sample taken for sequencing was primary lung tumor tissue. These receptors all come from a donor aged 40 or over with non-small cell lung cancer.

This chain links TRBV5-4 with TRBJ2-1; a weak D match, TRBD2 (5 bases). The length of the CDR3 is 17 residues. In germline, CDR1 is SGHNT, CDR2 YYREEE (reference sequence). Trimming stripped 0 bases from V and 0 bases from J, with 13 bases between. DNA for the CDR3: TGTGCCAGCAGCTTGGCCGGAGGACTGAGCTCCTACAATGAGCAGTTCTTC. Encoded protein: CASSLAGGLSSYNEQFF.